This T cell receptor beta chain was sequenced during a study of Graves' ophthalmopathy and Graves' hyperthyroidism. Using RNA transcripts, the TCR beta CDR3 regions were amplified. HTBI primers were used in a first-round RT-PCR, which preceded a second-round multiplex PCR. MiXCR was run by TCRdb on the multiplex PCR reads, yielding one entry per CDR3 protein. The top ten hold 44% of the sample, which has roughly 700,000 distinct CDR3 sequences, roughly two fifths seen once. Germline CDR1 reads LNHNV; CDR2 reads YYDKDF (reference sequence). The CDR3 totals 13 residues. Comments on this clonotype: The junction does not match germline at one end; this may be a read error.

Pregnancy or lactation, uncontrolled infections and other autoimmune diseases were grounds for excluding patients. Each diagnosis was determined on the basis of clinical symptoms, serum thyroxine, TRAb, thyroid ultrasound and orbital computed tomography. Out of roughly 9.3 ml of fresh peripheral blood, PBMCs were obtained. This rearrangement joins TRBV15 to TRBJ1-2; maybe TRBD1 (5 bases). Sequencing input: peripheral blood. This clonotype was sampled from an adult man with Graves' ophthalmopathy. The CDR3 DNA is TGTGCCAGCAGTTACGGAGGGGCTAGTGGCCACACCTTC. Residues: CASSYGGASGHTF. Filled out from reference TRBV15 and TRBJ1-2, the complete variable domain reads DAMVIQNPRYQVTQFGKPVTLSCSQTLNHNVMYWYQQKSSQAPKLLFHYYDKDFNNEADTPDNFQSRRPNTSFCFLDIRSPGLGDTAMYLCASSYGGASGHTFGSGTRLTVV.